This record covers a single T cell receptor beta chain. Germline lookup yields CDR1 SGHNT and CDR2 YYREEE (reference sequence). The CDR3 covers 15 residues. The V end was cut by 3 bases, the J end by 5 bases, with 14 bases between. Clones were read by immunoSEQ multiplex PCR, and TCRdb kept only the in-frame ones, dropping some. Of under 400,000 clones in the sample, roughly 86% were seen once. The data originate from a study of blood T cell repertoires in COVID-19. Study details: Whether acute or convalescent, the COVID-19 samples came from the United States, Italy and Spain.

The TCR was taken from a woman aged 30 to 39 with COVID-19, enrolled during active disease. V usage is TRBV5-4 and J usage is TRBJ2-2; tentatively, D is TRBD2 (6 bases). Sequencing was carried out using peripheral blood. CDR3 nucleotides: TGTGCCAGCAGCTCGAGGCGGGGATGGACCGGGGAGCTGTTTTTT. This translates into CASSSRRGWTGELFF.